This section outlines one T cell receptor beta chain sequence together with its context. Its antigen remains unidentified. The data derive from a study of cytomegalovirus exposure and HLA in healthy donors. Notes on the study in general: It was likely that a cluster of highly shared sequence variants was a sequencing artifact. Earlier analysis found most TCR beta V segments productive about 87% or about 30% of the time.

Vbeta (60) and Jbeta (13) primers were used in the PCR. Clones were sequenced by immunoSEQ multiplex PCR, and TCRdb holds only the in-frame ones, with some missing. Here the sample spans approximately 100,000 clones, 75% being singletons. The CDR3 totals 13 residues. V was cut by 3 bases and J by 8 bases, with 10 bases left in between. Germline V lookup: CDR1 MNHNY, CDR2 SVGAGI (reference sequence). Sequences were obtained from PBMCs. This sequence joins TRBV6-6 and TRBJ1-4, with D possibly TRBD1 on 5 matching bases. This TCR derives from a man aged 45-65 years in good health and CMV-seronegative. The CDR3 loop is CASSYRGGEKLFF. The DNA of the CDR3 is TGTGCCAGCAGTTATAGGGGCGGCGAAAAACTGTTTTTT.